This is a list of T cell receptor beta chains from one sample in a study of cytomegalovirus exposure and HLA in healthy donors. The assay was immunoSEQ multiplex PCR, and TCRdb's table has in-frame clones only and misses some. The data hold under 250,000 clones, with less than 85% observed a single time. Sequenced: PBMCs. All receptors come from a young man in good health and CMV-seronegative. Each CDR3 is given with its conserved first and last residue. The D gene is left open where the match is weak. Only some rows state a clone size, as once, few, many or a class for expanded clones.

clone_size: NA
d_call: TRBD1
cdr3_length: 14
j_call: TRBJ2-7
v_call: TRBV9
cdr3_nt: TGTGCCAGCAGCCCAAGGGGACAGGTCTACGAGCAGTACTTC
cdr3_aa: CASSPRGQVYEQYF

clone_size: NA
d_call: TRBD2
cdr3_length: 17
j_call: TRBJ2-2
v_call: TRBV19
cdr3_nt: TGTGCCAGTAGTGTTAGACTAGCCGAATCACGGGGCGGGGAGCTGTTTTTT
cdr3_aa: CASSVRLAESRGGELFF

clone_size: NA
d_call: NA
cdr3_length: 13
j_call: TRBJ1-2
v_call: TRBV19
cdr3_nt: TGTGCCAGTACTTATAGGGGGGGCTATGGCTACACCTTC
cdr3_aa: CASTYRGGYGYTF

clone_size: NA
d_call: TRBD1
cdr3_length: 13
j_call: TRBJ1-1
v_call: TRBV6-1
cdr3_nt: TGTGCCAGCAGTAACAACAGGGGGACTGAAGCTTTCTTT
cdr3_aa: CASSNNRGTEAFF

clone_size: NA
d_call: NA
cdr3_length: 16
j_call: TRBJ2-5
v_call: TRBV5-1
cdr3_nt: TGCGCCAGCAGCTTTTTCCTACTGGAGTTCCAAGAGACCCAGTACTTC
cdr3_aa: CASSFFLLEFQETQYF

clone_size: once
d_call: NA
cdr3_length: 16
j_call: TRBJ2-2
v_call: TRBV18
cdr3_nt: TGTGCCAGCTCACTATCGACACAACCGAACACCGGGGAGCTGTTTTTT
cdr3_aa: CASSLSTQPNTGELFF

clone_size: NA
d_call: NA
cdr3_length: 16
j_call: TRBJ1-2
v_call: TRBV21-1
cdr3_nt: TGTGCCAGCCGAGCTCAAAACAGGAACCTCCTTTATGGCTACACCTTC
cdr3_aa: CASRAQNRNLLYGYTF

clone_size: NA
d_call: NA
cdr3_length: 14
j_call: TRBJ2-7
v_call: TRBV5-6
cdr3_nt: TGTGCCAGCAGCTTGGCCGGGAGCTCCTACGAGCAGTACTTC
cdr3_aa: CASSLAGSSYEQYF

clone_size: once
d_call: NA
cdr3_length: 17
j_call: TRBJ1-4
v_call: TRBV28
cdr3_nt: TGTGCCAGCAGTTTTTGGGCAGGGGAGGGGGCTAATGAAAAACTGTTTTTT
cdr3_aa: CASSFWAGEGANEKLFF

clone_size: NA
d_call: NA
cdr3_length: 11
j_call: TRBJ1-2
v_call: TRBV20-1
cdr3_nt: TGCAGTGCTAGTTGGGCCGGTGGCTACACCTTC
cdr3_aa: CSASWAGGYTF

clone_size: few
d_call: NA
cdr3_length: 14
j_call: TRBJ2-7
v_call: TRBV5-5
cdr3_nt: TGTGCCAGCAGCTTGGAACGGGGTTCCTACGAGCAGTACTTC
cdr3_aa: CASSLERGSYEQYF

clone_size: NA
d_call: NA
cdr3_length: 12
j_call: TRBJ2-7
v_call: TRBV18
cdr3_nt: TGTGCCAGCTCACCGGCCGGGGGCGAGCAGTACTTC
cdr3_aa: CASSPAGGEQYF

clone_size: NA
d_call: NA
cdr3_length: 12
j_call: TRBJ2-1
v_call: TRBV25-1
cdr3_nt: TGTGCCAGCACGCAGGGTCGGAATGAGCAGTTCTTC
cdr3_aa: CASTQGRNEQFF

clone_size: NA
d_call: TRBD1
cdr3_length: 15
j_call: TRBJ1-4
v_call: TRBV6-1
cdr3_nt: TGTGCCAGCATATACAGGGGGCGTACTAATGAAAAACTGTTTTTT
cdr3_aa: CASIYRGRTNEKLFF

clone_size: NA
d_call: NA
cdr3_length: 16
j_call: TRBJ2-7
v_call: TRBV4-1
cdr3_nt: TGCGCCAGCAGCCAAGTCACGGGGAGAGGGTGGAGCGAGCAGTACTTC
cdr3_aa: CASSQVTGRGWSEQYF

clone_size: few
d_call: NA
cdr3_length: 13
j_call: TRBJ2-7
v_call: TRBV5-1
cdr3_nt: TGCGCCAGCAGCATTAGCGGTTCCTACGAGCAGTACTTC
cdr3_aa: CASSISGSYEQYF

clone_size: NA
d_call: TRBD2
cdr3_length: 15
j_call: TRBJ2-1
v_call: TRBV15
cdr3_nt: TGTGCCACCAGCATTCGGCTAGCGGGTTACAATGAGCAGTTCTTC
cdr3_aa: CATSIRLAGYNEQFF

clone_size: NA
d_call: NA
cdr3_length: 13
j_call: TRBJ1-1
v_call: TRBV9
cdr3_nt: TGTGCCAGCAGCGTAGGAGGGAGCCCTGAAGCTTTCTTT
cdr3_aa: CASSVGGSPEAFF

clone_size: NA
d_call: NA
cdr3_length: 17
j_call: TRBJ2-2
v_call: TRBV7-2
cdr3_nt: TGTGCCAGCAGCTTAGTAGCCGGGTCTCGCTACACCGGGGAGCTGTTTTTT
cdr3_aa: CASSLVAGSRYTGELFF

clone_size: NA
d_call: NA
cdr3_length: 14
j_call: TRBJ2-7
v_call: TRBV27
cdr3_nt: TGTGCCAGCAGTTTATCCGGGAGCTCCTACGAGCAGTACTTC
cdr3_aa: CASSLSGSSYEQYF

clone_size: NA
d_call: TRBD1
cdr3_length: 14
j_call: TRBJ1-1
v_call: TRBV7-9
cdr3_nt: TGTGCCATAGACAGGGGCGGCGTGTACACTGAAGCTTTCTTT
cdr3_aa: CAIDRGGVYTEAFF

clone_size: NA
d_call: TRBD1
cdr3_length: 14
j_call: TRBJ2-7
v_call: TRBV18
cdr3_nt: TGTGCCAGCTCACCAGGGACAGGGTCATACGAGCAGTACTTC
cdr3_aa: CASSPGTGSYEQYF

clone_size: NA
d_call: TRBD2
cdr3_length: 14
j_call: TRBJ2-5
v_call: TRBV4-1
cdr3_nt: TGCGCCAGCAGCCTTGGGACTATACAAGAGACCCAGTACTTC
cdr3_aa: CASSLGTIQETQYF

clone_size: NA
d_call: NA
cdr3_length: 15
j_call: TRBJ1-3
v_call: TRBV9
cdr3_nt: TGTGCCAGCAGCCCGGGACTGATCTCTGGAAACACCATATATTTT
cdr3_aa: CASSPGLISGNTIYF

clone_size: NA
d_call: NA
cdr3_length: 17
j_call: TRBJ1-4
v_call: TRBV21-1
cdr3_nt: TGTGCCAGCAGCAAAGAAGGCGATGAGACAGGGGAAGAAAAACTGTTTTTT
cdr3_aa: CASSKEGDETGEEKLFF

clone_size: few
d_call: NA
cdr3_length: 14
j_call: TRBJ1-5
v_call: TRBV27
cdr3_nt: TGTGCCAGCAGTTTATTTGGCCGCAATCAGCCCCAGCATTTT
cdr3_aa: CASSLFGRNQPQHF

clone_size: NA
d_call: TRBD2
cdr3_length: 16
j_call: TRBJ2-5
v_call: TRBV11-2
cdr3_nt: TGTGCCAGCAGCTTAGGGGAACTAGCGGCCCCAGAGACCCAGTACTTC
cdr3_aa: CASSLGELAAPETQYF

clone_size: NA
d_call: NA
cdr3_length: 14
j_call: TRBJ2-3
v_call: TRBV7-2
cdr3_nt: TGTGCCAGCAGCGCCCGGAGATTCACAGATACGCAGTATTTT
cdr3_aa: CASSARRFTDTQYF

clone_size: few
d_call: TRBD2
cdr3_length: 15
j_call: TRBJ2-7
v_call: TRBV19
cdr3_nt: TGTGCCAGTAGTACTAGCGGGAGGGGGACCTACGAGCAGTACTTC
cdr3_aa: CASSTSGRGTYEQYF

clone_size: few
d_call: NA
cdr3_length: 15
j_call: TRBJ2-1
v_call: TRBV27
cdr3_nt: TGTGCCAGCAGTGAGACAGTAAGCTCCTACAATGAGCAGTTCTTC
cdr3_aa: CASSETVSSYNEQFF

clone_size: NA
d_call: TRBD1
cdr3_length: 14
j_call: TRBJ2-7
v_call: TRBV27
cdr3_nt: TGTGCCAGCAGTTCCCCGGGACAGAGCTACGAGCAGTACTTC
cdr3_aa: CASSSPGQSYEQYF

clone_size: NA
d_call: TRBD2
cdr3_length: 14
j_call: TRBJ2-2
v_call: TRBV7-2
cdr3_nt: TGTGCCAGCAATATAGCGGGAGCTTCCGGGGAGCTGTTTTTT
cdr3_aa: CASNIAGASGELFF

clone_size: once
d_call: TRBD1
cdr3_length: 16
j_call: TRBJ2-1
v_call: TRBV28
cdr3_nt: TGTGCCAGCAGTTCGGGACAGGGAGGTTCCTACAATGAGCAGTTCTTC
cdr3_aa: CASSSGQGGSYNEQFF

clone_size: NA
d_call: NA
cdr3_length: 14
j_call: TRBJ2-7
v_call: TRBV10-1
cdr3_nt: TGCGCCAGCAGTGAGAGCAGGGGAGCGTCCGAGCAGTACTTC
cdr3_aa: CASSESRGASEQYF

clone_size: NA
d_call: TRBD2
cdr3_length: 18
j_call: TRBJ2-3
v_call: TRBV5-8
cdr3_nt: TGTGCCAGCAGCTTTACAGCGACTAGCGGGGGAAGCACAGATACGCGGTATTTT
cdr3_aa: CASSFTATSGGSTDTRYF

clone_size: NA
d_call: NA
cdr3_length: 14
j_call: TRBJ1-2
v_call: TRBV29-1
cdr3_nt: TGCAGCGTTGAAGGCCGGGACTGGTCCTATGGCTACACCTTC
cdr3_aa: CSVEGRDWSYGYTF

clone_size: NA
d_call: NA
cdr3_length: 17
j_call: TRBJ2-7
v_call: TRBV21-1
cdr3_nt: TGTGCCAGCAGCAAATCTGAAACTCAATCGAGCTCCTACGAGCAGTACTTC
cdr3_aa: CASSKSETQSSSYEQYF

clone_size: NA
d_call: TRBD1
cdr3_length: 14
j_call: TRBJ2-1
v_call: TRBV29-1
cdr3_nt: TGCAGCGTTGAAGGGCAGGGGGCAGACAATGAGCAGTTCTTC
cdr3_aa: CSVEGQGADNEQFF

clone_size: NA
d_call: NA
cdr3_length: 15
j_call: TRBJ2-3
v_call: TRBV7-3
cdr3_nt: TGTGCCAGCAGCTTAGGTAACAGCTACACAGATACGCAGTATTTT
cdr3_aa: CASSLGNSYTDTQYF

clone_size: NA
d_call: NA
cdr3_length: 17
j_call: TRBJ1-1
v_call: TRBV12-2
cdr3_nt: TGTGCAAGTCGCTTCCTCGACTCTGGGACAGGGGGCACTGAAGCTTTCTTT
cdr3_aa: CASRFLDSGTGGTEAFF

clone_size: NA
d_call: TRBD2
cdr3_length: 15
j_call: TRBJ2-1
v_call: TRBV6-1
cdr3_nt: TGTGCCAGCAGGGGACTAGCGGGATCAGTGGGAGAGCAGTTCTTC
cdr3_aa: CASRGLAGSVGEQFF

clone_size: NA
d_call: TRBD2
cdr3_length: 15
j_call: TRBJ2-7
v_call: TRBV28
cdr3_nt: TGTGCCAGCAGTGCCCTAACTAGCGGCTCCTACGAGCAGTACTTC
cdr3_aa: CASSALTSGSYEQYF

clone_size: NA
d_call: TRBD2
cdr3_length: 16
j_call: TRBJ2-1
v_call: TRBV19
cdr3_nt: TGTGCCAGTCTGACTAGCGGGACCCAACCATACAATGAGCAGTTCTTC
cdr3_aa: CASLTSGTQPYNEQFF

clone_size: NA
d_call: TRBD2
cdr3_length: 18
j_call: TRBJ2-5
v_call: TRBV18
cdr3_nt: TGTGCCAGCTCACGCGTCGGGACTAGCGGGTCGCGCCAAGAGACCCAGTACTTC
cdr3_aa: CASSRVGTSGSRQETQYF

clone_size: few
d_call: TRBD1
cdr3_length: 13
j_call: TRBJ1-1
v_call: TRBV28
cdr3_nt: TGTGCCAGCAGAACTACAGGGGACACTGAAGCTTTCTTT
cdr3_aa: CASRTTGDTEAFF

clone_size: NA
d_call: TRBD2
cdr3_length: 14
j_call: TRBJ2-5
v_call: TRBV7-9
cdr3_nt: TGTGCCAGCTCGATTGGCGGGAGAAACGAGACCCAGTACTTC
cdr3_aa: CASSIGGRNETQYF

clone_size: NA
d_call: NA
cdr3_length: 14
j_call: TRBJ1-5
v_call: TRBV30
cdr3_nt: TGTGCCTGGAGTGGCCTAGAGGGAGGCCAGCCCCAGCATTTT
cdr3_aa: CAWSGLEGGQPQHF

clone_size: NA
d_call: NA
cdr3_length: 13
j_call: TRBJ1-5
v_call: TRBV19
cdr3_nt: TGTGCCAGTAGTATACAGACAGATCAGCCCCAGCATTTT
cdr3_aa: CASSIQTDQPQHF

clone_size: NA
d_call: NA
cdr3_length: 14
j_call: TRBJ1-1
v_call: TRBV5-1
cdr3_nt: TGCGCCAGCAGCTTGGTCGGAGCAAACACTGAAGCTTTCTTT
cdr3_aa: CASSLVGANTEAFF

clone_size: NA
d_call: TRBD2
cdr3_length: 13
j_call: TRBJ2-1
v_call: TRBV9
cdr3_nt: TGTGCCAGCAGCGTGGGGACTACAAATGAGCAGTTCTTC
cdr3_aa: CASSVGTTNEQFF

clone_size: NA
d_call: TRBD1
cdr3_length: 12
j_call: TRBJ1-5
v_call: TRBV7-6
cdr3_nt: TGTGCCAGCAGCGCAGACAGGGGACCCCAGCATTTT
cdr3_aa: CASSADRGPQHF

clone_size: NA
d_call: TRBD1
cdr3_length: 12
j_call: TRBJ2-7
v_call: TRBV28
cdr3_nt: TGTGCCAGCAGGACGACAGGGGTCGAGCAGTACTTC
cdr3_aa: CASRTTGVEQYF

clone_size: few
d_call: TRBD1
cdr3_length: 15
j_call: TRBJ2-7
v_call: TRBV6-1
cdr3_nt: TGTGCCAGCAGTGAATCTAGGACAGGGGCATACGAGCAGTACTTC
cdr3_aa: CASSESRTGAYEQYF

clone_size: NA
d_call: TRBD1
cdr3_length: 13
j_call: TRBJ2-3
v_call: TRBV2
cdr3_nt: TGTGCCAGCACCGGACAGGGTCCAGATACGCAGTATTTT
cdr3_aa: CASTGQGPDTQYF

clone_size: NA
d_call: TRBD1
cdr3_length: 15
j_call: TRBJ1-2
v_call: TRBV25-1
cdr3_nt: TGTGCCAGCAGTGAATCCACCGGGACAGGGTACGGCTACACCTTC
cdr3_aa: CASSESTGTGYGYTF

clone_size: once
d_call: NA
cdr3_length: 13
j_call: TRBJ1-2
v_call: TRBV5-1
cdr3_nt: TGCGCCAGCAGCGTACAGGGCGAGGGTGGCTACACCTTC
cdr3_aa: CASSVQGEGGYTF

clone_size: NA
d_call: TRBD2
cdr3_length: 16
j_call: TRBJ2-3
v_call: TRBV6-1
cdr3_nt: TGTGCCAGCAGTGAACCTAACGGGAGGGTTGGAGATACGCAGTATTTT
cdr3_aa: CASSEPNGRVGDTQYF